Below, 23 T cell receptor beta chains from the same sample are listed, as sequenced in a study of blood T cell repertoires in COVID-19. Method: immunoSEQ multiplex PCR; TCRdb's copy keeps in-frame clones and lacks some. The data show about 170,000 clones, about 79% seen once. The sequenced material came from PBMCs or T cells enriched from blood (not recorded which). The receptor set was obtained from a man in his fifties who had recovered from COVID-19.

The chain links TRBV28 to TRBJ2-5; TRBD2 matches at 10 bases. The junction had 10 bases not matched to a gene; V was cut back by 3 bases and J by 9 bases. Germline V gives CDR1 MDHEN, CDR2 SYDVKM. This CDR3 has 15 residues. The CDR3 sequence: CASSFQPSGGRAQYF. CDR3 sequence (DNA): TGTGCCAGCAGTTTCCAGCCTAGCGGGGGTAGGGCCCAGTACTTC.

The chain couples TRBV27 to TRBJ1-6; D is unresolved. V was shortened by 6 bases and J by 10 bases, with 16 bases between the two germline ends. Germline V gene data show CDR1 as MNHEY and CDR2 as SMNVEV (reference sequence). The CDR3 is made up of 14 amino acids. The CDR3: CASSQSRENSPLHF. The CDR3 nucleotides are TGTGCCAGCAGCCAAAGCCGAGAGAACTCACCCCTCCACTTT.

The genes are TRBV9 and TRBJ1-2; D is uncertain. The CDR3 has 13 residues. CDR1 is SGDLS and CDR2 is YYNGEE in the germline V gene. V lost 7 bases and J lost 8, with 18 bases in between. The CDR3 loop reads CASSISLVYGYTF. CDR3 nucleotides: TGTGCCAGCTCCATCTCCTTAGTGTACGGCTACACCTTC.

The chain joins TRBV2 to TRBJ1-2; D perhaps matches TRBD1 (5 bases). V shed 6 bases and J shed 1 base, with 12 bases lying between them. The CDR3 covers 14 residues. CDR1 and CDR2 (germline): SNHLY, FYNNEI. CDR3 loop: CASRLAGLNYGYTF. The CDR3 DNA is TGTGCCAGCAGGTTAGCAGGGCTTAACTATGGCTACACCTTC.

The chain couples TRBV11-2 to TRBJ2-2; TRBD2 aligns across 7 bases. V shed 6 bases and J 4 bases; nucleotides not matched to a gene: 11. The CDR3 extends over 16 amino acids. The germline gives CDR1 SGHAT, CDR2 FQNNGV. CDR3 DNA: TGTGCCAGCAGAAGCCTGAGCGGGGTGGTCACCGGGGAGCTGTTTTTT. Translation gives CASRSLSGVVTGELFF.

V gene TRBV3-1 (or the pseudogene TRBV3-2) combines with J gene TRBJ2-7, with 11 positions matching TRBD2. This CDR3 spans 12 amino acids. After removal of 2 bases from V and 9 bases from J, the junction contained 0 bases not matched to a gene. CDR1 and CDR2 (germline): LGHDT, YNNKEL (reference sequence). CDR3 residues: CASSQLAGGQYF. As DNA, the CDR3 is TGTGCCAGCAGCCAACTAGCGGGGGGGCAGTACTTC.

The chain is built from TRBV4-2 and TRBJ1-4, with a possible D match to TRBD1 (5 bases). This CDR3 has 16 amino acids. V shed 3 bases and J shed 0 bases, with 11 bases lying between them. The germline gives CDR1 LGHNA, CDR2 YNFKEQ. In DNA form, the CDR3 reads TGTGCCAGCAGCCAGACCTCCAGGGCAACTAATGAAAAACTGTTTTTT. Encoded protein: CASSQTSRATNEKLFF.

The CDR3 sequence is CASSSAGGTSSYEQYF. As DNA, the CDR3 is TGTGCCAGCAGCTCCGCGGGGGGGACCAGCTCCTACGAGCAGTACTTC. V and J are TRBV13 and TRBJ2-7; 9 bases fit TRBD2. The V and J ends lost 4 bases and 0 bases, in that order; junction bases with no gene match: 7. Per germline, CDR1 PRHDT and CDR2 FYEKMQ (reference sequence). This CDR3 contains 16 residues.

This chain links TRBV9 with TRBJ1-4; 10 bases are shared with TRBD1. After removal of 4 bases from V and 4 bases from J, the junction contained 4 bases not matched to a gene. Germline V gives CDR1 SGDLS, CDR2 YYNGEE. The CDR3 is 15 residues long. The CDR3 DNA follows: TGTGCCAGCAGCCCTCGGGACAGGGGTAATGAAAAACTGTTTTTT. Protein product: CASSPRDRGNEKLFF.

This chain uses TRBV28 with TRBJ1-3, with 10 bases that match TRBD1. The CDR3 extends over 17 amino acids. Germline CDR1 reads MDHEN; CDR2 reads SYDVKM. With 5 bases clipped from V and 1 base from J, the junction kept 8 bases outside the gene matches. As DNA, the CDR3 is TGTGCCAGCAGTACCAGGGACAGGGGATGGTCTGGAAACACCATATATTTT. Protein sequence: CASSTRDRGWSGNTIYF. Together with reference TRBV28 and TRBJ1-3, the CDR3 gives the full variable domain: DVKVTQSSRYLVKRTGEKVFLECVQDMDHENMFWYRQDPGLGLRLIYFSYDVKMKEKGDIPEGYSVSREKKERFSLILESASTNQTSMYLCASSTRDRGWSGNTIYFGEGSWLTVV.

V is TRBV7-6 and J is TRBJ2-7, with D unclear. This CDR3 is 13 amino acids long. Germline assignment: CDR1 SGHVS and CDR2 FNYEAQ. V shed 5 bases and J shed 2 bases, with 10 bases lying between them. DNA for the CDR3: TGTGCCAGCAGCCGCAGTCAGACCTACGAGCAGTACTTC. Translating gives CASSRSQTYEQYF.

This clone showed up just once. This rearrangement joins TRBV6-1 to TRBJ1-2; D is undetermined. This CDR3 region has 16 residues. The ends were cut back, 2 bases at V and 1 base at J, with 14 bases in the middle. Per the germline V gene, CDR1 is MNHNS and CDR2 is SASEGT. The CDR3 DNA follows: TGTGCCAGCAGTGAAACAAGTACAGTAGTTAACTATGGCTACACCTTC. It specifies CASSETSTVVNYGYTF.

V and J are TRBV18 and TRBJ1-4, with unresolved D. Looked up from germline, CDR1 is KGHSH and CDR2 is LQKENI. Trimming shortened V by 2 bases and J by 2 bases, and 6 bases separated the two germline ends. CDR3 length: 14 residues. The CDR3 sequence: CASSPEQTNEKLFF. In DNA, the CDR3 is TGTGCCAGCTCACCAGAACAGACTAATGAAAAACTGTTTTTT.

V is TRBV30 and J is TRBJ2-6; D unclear. Germline V lookup: CDR1 GTSNPN, CDR2 SVGIG (reference sequence). The CDR3 is 15 amino acids. V was shortened by 0 bases and J by 0 bases, with 6 bases between the two germline ends. The chain's CDR3 is CAWSVRSSGANVLTF. DNA for the CDR3: TGTGCCTGGAGTGTACGGAGCTCTGGGGCCAACGTCCTGACTTTC.

In its sample, this clone was seen once. CDR3 residues: CAWKIAGGRIYEQYF. CDR3 nucleotides: TGTGCCTGGAAGATAGCGGGGGGGCGGATCTACGAGCAGTACTTC. V is TRBV30 and J is TRBJ2-7; 11 bases fit TRBD2. V lost 4 bases to trimming and J lost 3 bases; unmatched junction nucleotides: 8. Germline values: CDR1 GTSNPN, CDR2 SVGIG (reference sequence). This CDR3 comprises 15 residues.

This rearrangement joins TRBV5-4 to TRBJ1-1, with 7 bases aligning to TRBD1. The CDR3 is 15 amino acids. Germline V gives CDR1 SGHNT, CDR2 YYREEE (reference sequence). V gave up 4 bases and J gave up 1 base; unmatched junction bases: 7. The CDR3 DNA sequence: TGTGCCAGCAGCCCCCGGGACAGCGCGAACACTGAAGCTTTCTTT. It yields the protein CASSPRDSANTEAFF.

There are many counts of this clone. J is TRBJ1-4 and V is TRBV7-6; 7 bases agree with TRBD1. V lost 5 bases to trimming and J lost 4 bases; unmatched junction nucleotides: 7. CDR3 length equals 15 residues. Per the germline V gene, CDR1 is SGHVS and CDR2 is FNYEAQ. CDR3 sequence: CASSPEAGGNEKLFF. Here the CDR3 DNA reads TGTGCCAGCAGCCCAGAGGCAGGGGGTAATGAAAAACTGTTTTTT. Looking up the rest from reference TRBV7-6 and TRBJ1-4 gives the full variable domain: GAGVSQSPRYKVTKRGQDVALRCDPISGHVSLYWYRQALGQGPEFLTYFNYEAQQDKSGLPNDRFSAERPEGSISTLTIQRTEQRDSAMYRCASSPEAGGNEKLFFGSGTQLSVL.

This clone was counted a single time. The chain couples TRBV3-1 (or the pseudogene TRBV3-2) to TRBJ1-2; weak D call: TRBD1 (6 bases). CDR1 LGHDT and CDR2 YNNKEL come from the germline V gene (reference sequence). The V end lost 4 bases, the J end lost 8 bases, and 14 bases lay between the germline ends. This CDR3 has 13 amino acids. CDR3 protein: CASSRSTDRGYTF. The CDR3 DNA reads as TGTGCCAGCAGCCGGTCGACGGACAGAGGCTACACCTTC.

The chain employs TRBV19 and TRBJ1-5; D is ambiguous. Per germline, CDR1 LNHDA and CDR2 SQIVND (reference sequence). The CDR3 spans 15 residues. V lost 1 base and J lost 0, with 7 bases in between. The CDR3 coding sequence is TGTGCCAGTAGTATAGCGGTTCTTAGCAATCAGCCCCAGCATTTT. Translating gives CASSIAVLSNQPQHF. The whole variable domain, filled in from reference TRBV19 and TRBJ1-5, reads DGGITQSPKYLFRKEGQNVTLSCEQNLNHDAMYWYRQDPGQGLRLIYYSQIVNDFQKGDIAEGYSVSREKKESFPLTVTSAQKNPTAFYLCASSIAVLSNQPQHFGDGTRLSIL.

The rearrangement joins TRBV7-9 to TRBJ2-7; D may be TRBD2 (5 bases). The V end was cut by 5 bases, the J end by 2 bases, with 13 bases between. Per the germline V gene, CDR1 is SEHNR and CDR2 is FQNEAQ (reference sequence). The CDR3 runs to 14 residues. CDR3 sequence (DNA): TGTGCCAGCAGCCCAGAGGGATTTACCTACGAGCAGTACTTC. Amino acid sequence: CASSPEGFTYEQYF.

The count of this clone is one. The rearrangement joins TRBV5-1 to TRBJ1-6, with D possibly matching TRBD1 (6 bases). This CDR3 comprises 15 residues. Germline assignment: CDR1 SGHRS and CDR2 YFSETQ. Trimming stripped 1 base from V and 7 bases from J, with 12 bases between. CDR3 DNA: TGCGCCAGCAGCTTGAATCTACAGGGAAATTCACCCCTCCACTTT. Its protein is CASSLNLQGNSPLHF.

This clone came up a few times. The rearrangement links TRBV27 to TRBJ2-7; 9 bases are a match to TRBD1. The CDR3 totals 15 residues. Germline-derived CDR1 and CDR2 are MNHEY and SMNVEV (reference sequence). V lost 3 bases to trimming and J lost 3 bases; unmatched junction nucleotides: 6. The CDR3 DNA reads TGTGCCAGCAGTTTCCGTGCGGGACAGGGCTACGAGCAGTACTTC. It yields the protein CASSFRAGQGYEQYF.

This chain connects TRBV19 to TRBJ1-2; 7 nucleotides agree with TRBD1. Germline CDR1 reads LNHDA; CDR2 reads SQIVND (reference sequence). CDR3 size: 11 residues. With V trimmed by 10 bases and J by 7 bases, 6 bases remained unmatched. In DNA form, the CDR3 reads TGTGCCACCGGACAGGTCTTTGGCTACACCTTC. This sequence encodes CATGQVFGYTF.